This T cell receptor beta chain appears in the sequencing data of a study of T cell repertoires in cytomegalovirus infection. MiXCR, applied by TCRdb to the reads, yields one record per CDR3 protein. The repertoire holds roughly 80,000 distinct CDR3 sequences, with more than 20% as singletons. The CDR3 sequence is 13 residues long. The germline gives CDR1 GTSNPN, CDR2 SVGIG (reference sequence). As to this clonotype: Its antigen remains unidentified. The junction differs from germline at one of its ends, possibly a read error.

The source of this sequence is a human donor in good health (CMV status not recorded). Some clones in this sample may be carry-over from other donors' samples. Material: CD8+ T cells from cultured PBMCs, obtained from culture after CMV antigen stimulation. V gene TRBV30 combines with J gene TRBJ1-1; no clear D gene. The CDR3 nucleotides read TGTACCTGGAGTATAACAGCAAACACTGAAGCTTTCTTT. Protein product: CTWSITANTEAFF.